One and the same sample provided the 8 T cell receptor beta chains below, sequenced in a study of tumor-infiltrating lymphocytes in primary liver carcinoma. Synthesis of TCR beta cDNA was carried out from 500 ng total RNA with a constant-region primer. Libraries of TCR beta came from three nested multiplex PCR rounds with slightly modified ARM-PCR. Two initial PCR rounds of about 11 cycles each paired TRBV1-TRBV30 forward primers with a C-beta reverse primer. From the multiplex PCR reads, TCRdb called clonotypes with MiXCR, one entry per CDR3 protein. The data hold approximately 330,000 distinct CDR3 sequences, with approximately 65% observed a single time. For blood RNA, unsorted whole blood served as the source, and germline DNA was extracted too. Material: peripheral blood. Receptors were obtained from a man between 40 and 49 years old with primary liver carcinoma and hepatitis B virus infection.

Note on this clonotype: A read error may explain this, as a much larger clone is one base away. The chain recombines TRBV6-5 with TRBJ2-5, with D perhaps assigned TRBD1 or TRBD2 (5 bases each). Per the germline V gene, CDR1 is MNHEY and CDR2 is SVGAGI. This CDR3 has 15 residues. CDR3 bases: TGTGCCAACAGTGCACTGGGACGAATTCAAGAGACCCAGTACTTC. This gives the protein CANSALGRIQETQYF.

The rearrangement uses TRBV6-2 or TRBV6-3 and TRBJ2-5; TRBD2 agrees at 7 bases. Germline loops: CDR1 MNHEY, CDR2 SVGEGT. V dropped 2 bases and J dropped 2; count of bases not matched to a gene: 11. This CDR3 is built from 17 residues. The CDR3 is CASSYVLAVGSQETQYF. CDR3 DNA: TGTGCCAGCAGTTACGTGCTAGCGGTAGGCTCACAAGAGACCCAGTACTTC.

A remark on this clonotype: A much bigger clone sits one base away, suggesting this may be a read error. CDR3 amino acids: CAISEYGGRAGNIQYF. The CDR3 DNA reads TGTGCCATCAGTGAGTATGGCGGGAGGGCCGGGAACATTCAGTACTTC. The chain links TRBV10-3 to TRBJ2-4, with 9 bases aligning to TRBD2. The CDR3 has 16 residues. V lost 1 base, J lost 7 bases, and 8 bases stayed unmatched. Germline assignment: CDR1 ENHRY and CDR2 SYGVKD.

This clonotype was counted at least ten times. V usage is TRBV4-1 and J usage is TRBJ2-1; a possible D gene is TRBD2 (5 bases). Germline lookup yields CDR1 MGHRA and CDR2 YSYEKL. Between the trimmed V and J ends, which lost 2 bases and 6 bases, there was a span of 14 bases. The CDR3 has 15 residues. The DNA for the CDR3 is TGCGCCAGCAGCCAATTAGAGGGCGCAGGCAATGAGCAGTTCTTC. Its protein product is CASSQLEGAGNEQFF.

In the case of this clonotype: Sequence at one end of the junction differs from germline and may be a read error. Here the CDR3 reads CASSLEGGGMVADTQYF. For the CDR3, the DNA is TGTGCCAGCAGCTTAGAGGGGGGCGGGATGGTAGCAGACACGCAGTATTTT. The V call is TRBV11-2, the J call TRBJ2-3; D tentatively reads TRBD1 or TRBD2 (6 bases each). The CDR3 totals 17 residues. Germline values: CDR1 SGHAT, CDR2 FQNNGV.

The chain combines TRBV10-3 with TRBJ2-7; 8 bases map to TRBD1. Germline trimming cut 8 bases from V and 2 bases from J; bases unmatched to any gene: 11. There are 15 residues in the CDR3. The germline CDR1 and CDR2 sequences are ENHRY and SYGVKD. CDR3 sequence reads: CAIPPPGQDPYEQYF. DNA for the CDR3: TGTGCCATCCCTCCTCCGGGACAGGATCCCTACGAGCAGTACTTC.

V usage is TRBV11-2 and J usage is TRBJ2-5; D may correspond to TRBD1 or TRBD2 (5 bases each). This CDR3 spans 14 amino acids. Germline V lookup: CDR1 SGHAT, CDR2 FQNNGV. With 6 bases removed from V and 5 bases from J, the gap between germline ends came to 16 bases. The CDR3 protein is CASRLSGGYETQYF. The CDR3 nucleotides read TGTGCCAGCAGGCTATCTGGGGGATATGAGACCCAGTACTTC. Drawing the rest from reference TRBV11-2 and TRBJ2-5, the complete variable domain is EAGVAQSPRYKIIEKRQSVAFWCNPISGHATLYWYQQILGQGPKLLIQFQNNGVVDDSQLPKDRFSAERLKGVDSTLKIQPAKLEDSAVYLCASRLSGGYETQYFGPGTRLLVL.

About this clonotype itself: One end of the junction varies from germline; a read error may be responsible. The V gene is TRBV11-1, the J gene TRBJ1-6, with a tentative D call TRBD1 (5 bases). In germline, CDR1 is SGHAT, CDR2 FQDESV (reference sequence). The CDR3 is made up of 13 amino acids. The DNA for the CDR3 is TGTGCCAACAGCCGGACACTGGTTTCACCCCTCCACTTC. This sequence encodes CANSRTLVSPLHF.